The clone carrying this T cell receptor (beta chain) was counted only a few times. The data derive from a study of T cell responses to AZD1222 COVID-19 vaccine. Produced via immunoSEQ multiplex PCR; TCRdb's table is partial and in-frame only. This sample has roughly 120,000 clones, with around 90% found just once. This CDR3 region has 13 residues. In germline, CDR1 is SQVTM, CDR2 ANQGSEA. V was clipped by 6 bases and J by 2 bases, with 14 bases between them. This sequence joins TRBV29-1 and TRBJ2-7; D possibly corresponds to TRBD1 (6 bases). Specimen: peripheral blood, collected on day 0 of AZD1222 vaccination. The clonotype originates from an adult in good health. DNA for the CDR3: TGCAGCGTGGGTACAGGGACCCCCTACGAGCAGTACTTC. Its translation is CSVGTGTPYEQYF.